This T cell receptor beta chain was recovered during a study of blood T cell repertoires in COVID-19. Trimming cost V 0 bases and J 7 bases, with 13 bases left between them. Germline-derived CDR1 and CDR2 are SGHNT and YENEEA. The CDR3 is 15 amino acids. In the original workflow: Estimation of nucleated cell counts was performed using reference gene primer amplification. The table came from immunoSEQ multiplex PCR; TCRdb's copy has only in-frame clones and leaves some out. That table is the source of V, J and clone size, and D and trimming were worked out from the DNA. Altogether hundreds of thousands of clones are present, 86% being singletons, with the ten largest covering approximately 2%.

The sequenced sample was PBMCs or T cells enriched from blood (not recorded which). This receptor was obtained from a woman in her 50s who had recovered from COVID-19. The chain joins TRBV11-3 to TRBJ2-1, with D possibly being TRBD1 (5 bases). CDR3 region: CASSLDTRVSNEQFF. In nucleotides, the CDR3 is TGTGCCAGCAGCTTAGATACCAGGGTCTCTAATGAGCAGTTCTTC.